Following are 20 T cell receptor beta chains from one sample sequenced in a study of cytomegalovirus exposure and HLA in healthy donors. Only in-frame clones appear in the TCRdb table, and some are missing; sequencing was by immunoSEQ multiplex PCR. The repertoire consists of tens of thousands of clones, with under 95% occurring once and the leading ten covering 3.5% to 4%. The specimen sequenced was PBMCs. The receptors come from a woman aged 30 to 39 in good health and CMV-seronegative.

The chain is built from TRBV6-5 and TRBJ1-3, with TRBD1 matching 8 bases. Germline V lookup: CDR1 MNHEY, CDR2 SVGAGI. The V gene end was trimmed by 0 bases and the J gene end by 3 bases; junction bases not matched to a gene: 4. The CDR3 sequence is 16 residues long. The CDR3 loop is CASSYSGQGLGNTIYF. The CDR3 coding sequence is TGTGCCAGCAGTTACTCAGGACAGGGACTTGGAAACACCATATATTTT.

V and J are TRBV18 and TRBJ2-3, with 7 positions matching TRBD2. J lost 4 bases, V lost 8 bases, and 9 bases had no gene match. The germline CDR1 and CDR2 sequences are KGHSH and LQKENI. The CDR3 contains 14 residues. CDR3: CASASGGGPDTQYF. The CDR3 DNA reads as TGTGCCAGCGCCTCCGGGGGAGGGCCAGATACGCAGTATTTT.

The chain links TRBV28 to TRBJ1-4, with TRBD1 matching 8 bases. Germline CDR1 reads MDHEN; CDR2 reads SYDVKM. J lost 8 bases, V lost 1 base, and 6 bases had no gene match. This CDR3 region has 15 residues. Written as DNA, the CDR3 is TGTGCCAGCAGTTTATCTAGGACAGGGCTAGAAAAACTGTTTTTT. Residues: CASSLSRTGLEKLFF.

The rearrangement joins TRBV7-3 to TRBJ1-2; D might be TRBD1 (5 bases). CDR1 and CDR2 from the germline V gene are SGHTA and FQGTGA. V lost 5 bases, J lost 1 base, and 17 bases lay in between. The CDR3 totals 16 residues. Written as DNA, the CDR3 is TGTGCCAGCAGCCCTGGTCCGGGGGTGGGTAACTATGGCTACACCTTC. Protein product: CASSPGPGVGNYGYTF.

V and J are TRBV6-1 and TRBJ1-4, with 7 positions matching TRBD1. The CDR3 contains 15 residues. Germline CDR1 is MNHNS and CDR2 is SASEGT. Losses at the gene ends were 6 bases for V and 0 bases for J; bases not matched to a gene: 4. The CDR3 DNA reads as TGTGCCAGCAGGCTTACAGGGGCAACTAATGAAAAACTGTTTTTT. Amino acids: CASRLTGATNEKLFF.

This clone was seen only once. The V gene is TRBV29-1, the J gene TRBJ1-2, with 9 nucleotides matching TRBD1. V dropped 3 bases and J dropped 3; count of bases not matched to a gene: 11. The germline V gene encodes CDR1 SQVTM and CDR2 ANQGSEA. The CDR3 has 16 amino acids. Here the CDR3 reads CSVEPARRDRDYGYTF. The CDR3 region has the DNA TGCAGCGTTGAGCCAGCGCGTAGGGACAGGGACTATGGCTACACCTTC. Full variable domain (remainder filled in from reference TRBV29-1 and TRBJ1-2): SAVISQKPSRDICQRGTSLTIQCQVDSQVTMMFWYRQQPGQSLTLIATANQGSEATYESGFVIDKFPISRPNLTFSTLTVSNMSPEDSSIYLCSVEPARRDRDYGYTFGSGTRLTVV.

V and J are TRBV15 and TRBJ2-7, with TRBD2 matching over 14 bases. The V and J ends lost 1 base and 3 bases, in that order; junction bases with no gene match: 14. This CDR3 region has 20 residues. Germline lookup yields CDR1 LNHNV and CDR2 YYDKDF (reference sequence). CDR3 nucleotides: TGTGCCACCAGCAGAGGCCGTAGCCAGGGACTAGCGGGAGACCTCTACGAGCAGTACTTC. It yields the protein CATSRGRSQGLAGDLYEQYF. The entire variable domain, with the rest obtained from reference TRBV15 and TRBJ2-7, is as follows: DAMVIQNPRYQVTQFGKPVTLSCSQTLNHNVMYWYQQKSSQAPKLLFHYYDKDFNNEADTPDNFQSRRPNTSFCFLDIRSPGLGDTAMYLCATSRGRSQGLAGDLYEQYFGPGTRLTVT.

The table lists this clone with a count of one. The V gene is TRBV18, the J gene TRBJ1-4; D call uncertain. Germline V gene data show CDR1 as KGHSH and CDR2 as LQKENI. V dropped 4 bases and J dropped 8 bases, with 26 bases sitting between them. The CDR3 extends over 18 amino acids. The CDR3 nucleotides are TGTGCCAGCTCACAGATGAGCTTTTCAAAAGAGTTTTGGGAAAAACTGTTTTTT. This sequence encodes CASSQMSFSKEFWEKLFF. Full variable domain (rest looked up from reference TRBV18 and TRBJ1-4): NAGVMQNPRHLVRRRGQEARLRCSPMKGHSHVYWYRQLPEEGLKFMVYLQKENIIDESGMPKERFSAEFPKEGPSILRIQQVVRGDSAAYFCASSQMSFSKEFWEKLFFGSGTQLSVL.

The chain recombines TRBV4-2 with TRBJ2-5, with a possible D match to TRBD2 (6 bases). From germline, CDR1 is LGHNA and CDR2 YNFKEQ. The ends were cut back, 1 base at V and 5 bases at J, with 8 bases in the middle. The CDR3 length is 13 residues. The CDR3 coding sequence is TGTGCCAGCAGCCAAGGCCGGGGGGAGACCCAGTACTTC. Its protein is CASSQGRGETQYF.

V usage is TRBV5-1 and J usage is TRBJ1-2; weak D call: TRBD1 (6 bases). Germline lookup yields CDR1 SGHRS and CDR2 YFSETQ. Trimming left V 2 bases short and J 4 bases short, with 9 bases between. The CDR3 spans 13 residues. DNA of the CDR3: TGCGCCAGCAGCTTAGACAGGATCTATGGCTACACCTTC. This encodes CASSLDRIYGYTF.

The chain couples TRBV19 to TRBJ1-5; a possible D gene is TRBD1 (6 bases). CDR1 and CDR2 (germline): LNHDA, SQIVND (reference sequence). The CDR3 contains 15 residues. Trimming removed 3 bases from V and 7 bases from J, with 16 bases in between. The DNA of the CDR3 is TGTGCCAGTAGTATGGGTGAGGGGGAGAGGCAGCCCCAGCATTTT. It yields the protein CASSMGEGERQPQHF.

The chain uses TRBV19 and TRBJ2-5; TRBD2 matches at 9 bases. CDR3 length: 15 amino acids. Trimming removed 6 bases from V and 2 bases from J; junction bases left unmatched: 7. In germline, CDR1 is LNHDA, CDR2 SQIVND (reference sequence). CDR3 in amino acids: CASSIEAGGQETQYF. Written as DNA, the CDR3 is TGTGCCAGTAGCATCGAAGCGGGGGGTCAAGAGACCCAGTACTTC.

V is TRBV14 and J is TRBJ2-3; possible D gene TRBD1, 6 bases. CDR1 SGHDN and CDR2 FVKESK come from the germline V gene. This CDR3 has 15 amino acids. V was clipped by 6 bases and J by 6 bases, with 19 bases between them. CDR3 bases: TGTGCCAGCAGTGACCTAACGGACAGAGAGGATACGCAGTATTTT. It specifies CASSDLTDREDTQYF.

The V and J genes are TRBV28 and TRBJ2-5; 11 positions agree with TRBD1. The J segment lost 1 base and the V segment lost 10 bases, leaving 17 bases of the junction unmatched. The CDR3 covers 18 residues. The germline CDR1 and CDR2 sequences are MDHEN and SYDVKM. The CDR3, as DNA: TGTGCCACCAAAGGGTTATACGGGACAGGGGGAGGCCAAGAGACCCAGTACTTC. This gives the protein CATKGLYGTGGGQETQYF.

The chain uses TRBV18 and TRBJ2-7; D is uncertain. CDR3 length equals 16 residues. Germline V CDR1 and CDR2: KGHSH, LQKENI. Trimming removed 1 base from V and 4 bases from J, with 17 bases in between. CDR3 region: CASSPRIGTAYYEQYF. The DNA of the CDR3 is TGTGCCAGCTCACCACGGATTGGAACAGCTTATTACGAGCAGTACTTC. The variable domain in full, with the rest retrieved from reference TRBV18 and TRBJ2-7, is NAGVMQNPRHLVRRRGQEARLRCSPMKGHSHVYWYRQLPEEGLKFMVYLQKENIIDESGMPKERFSAEFPKEGPSILRIQQVVRGDSAAYFCASSPRIGTAYYEQYFGPGTRLTVT.

The J gene is TRBJ1-1, the V gene TRBV5-5; TRBD1 matches 7 bases. Looked up from germline, CDR1 is SGHKS and CDR2 is YYEKEE (reference sequence). V was clipped by 0 bases and J by 0 bases; unmatched bases: 5. This CDR3 has 16 amino acids. CDR3 nucleotide sequence: TGTGCCAGCAGCTTGGCGACACAGGGGTTGAACACTGAAGCTTTCTTT. The encoded protein is CASSLATQGLNTEAFF.

The chain couples TRBV5-4 to TRBJ2-5, with D possibly matching TRBD1 (8 bases). Trimming removed 2 bases from V and 9 bases from J, with 23 bases in between. CDR1 SGHNT and CDR2 YYREEE come from the germline V gene (reference sequence). The CDR3 length is 16 residues. This CDR3 is CASSLQGGHKERAQYF. DNA for the CDR3: TGTGCCAGCAGCTTACAGGGGGGGCACAAGGAGAGGGCCCAGTACTTC.

The V gene is TRBV6-5, the J gene TRBJ2-1; D perhaps matches TRBD2 (5 bases). The germline V gene encodes CDR1 MNHEY and CDR2 SVGAGI. The CDR3 is made up of 15 amino acids. The ends were cut back, 0 bases at V and 0 bases at J, with 6 bases in the middle. This CDR3 reads CASSYSLASYNEQFF. The CDR3 DNA reads as TGTGCCAGCAGTTACTCCCTAGCCTCCTACAATGAGCAGTTCTTC.

The genes are TRBV28 and TRBJ1-2, with D hard to call. V shed 4 bases and J shed 4 bases, with 7 bases lying between them. Germline CDR1 is MDHEN and CDR2 is SYDVKM. CDR3 length: 12 residues. The CDR3 loop is CASSSPFYGYTF. In nucleotides, the CDR3 is TGTGCCAGCAGTTCCCCGTTCTATGGCTACACCTTC.

The rearrangement uses TRBV5-1 and TRBJ2-7; D perhaps matches TRBD2 (6 bases). The CDR3 is 14 residues long. Germline V lookup: CDR1 SGHRS, CDR2 YFSETQ. Trimming removed 3 bases at V and 3 bases at J, with 13 bases between. The CDR3 loop is CASSWGDANYEQYF. The CDR3 nucleotides are TGCGCCAGCAGCTGGGGGGACGCCAACTACGAGCAGTACTTC. Full variable domain (rest looked up from reference TRBV5-1 and TRBJ2-7): KAGVTQTPRYLIKTRGQQVTLSCSPISGHRSVSWYQQTPGQGLQFLFEYFSETQRNKGNFPGRFSGRQFSNSRSEMNVSTLELGDSALYLCASSWGDANYEQYFGPGTRLTVT.